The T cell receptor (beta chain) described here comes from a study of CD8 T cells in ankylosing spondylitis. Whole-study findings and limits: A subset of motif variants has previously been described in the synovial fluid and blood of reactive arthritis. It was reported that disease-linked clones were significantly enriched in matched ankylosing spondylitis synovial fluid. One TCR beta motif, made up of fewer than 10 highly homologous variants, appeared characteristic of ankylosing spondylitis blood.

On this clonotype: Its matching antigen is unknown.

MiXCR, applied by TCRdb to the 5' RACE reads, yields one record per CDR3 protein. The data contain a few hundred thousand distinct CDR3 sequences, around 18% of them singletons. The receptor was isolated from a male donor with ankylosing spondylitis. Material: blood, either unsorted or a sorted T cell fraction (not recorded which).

CDR3 region: CASSSLTSGTGTDTQYF. DNA of the CDR3: TGTGCCAGCAGCTCCTTGACTAGCGGTACGGGCACAGATACGCAGTATTTT. The chain is built from TRBV5-4 and TRBJ2-3, with 9 bases identical to TRBD2. The germline CDR1 and CDR2 sequences are SGHNT and YYREEE (reference sequence). CDR3 length equals 17 residues. Trimming cost V 3 bases and J 1 base; bases outside gene matches: 9.